The clone carrying this TCR beta chain was detected ten times or more. Its specificity is not known. The data derive from a study of CD8 T cells in ankylosing spondylitis. Trimming cost V 5 bases and J 3 bases; bases outside gene matches: 7. Per the germline V gene, CDR1 is DFQATT and CDR2 is SNEGSKA (reference sequence). The CDR3 contains 13 residues. TCRdb analysed the 5' RACE reads with MiXCR anew, one entry per CDR3 protein. The sample has 300,000 to 400,000 distinct CDR3 sequences, around 10% seen once. Overall study findings and caveats: A TCR beta motif of under ten highly homologous variants seemed to mark ankylosing spondylitis blood.

Sequencing was performed on blood, either unsorted or a sorted T cell fraction (not recorded which). This TCR came from a female donor with ankylosing spondylitis or in good health (not recorded which). The chain uses TRBV20-1 and TRBJ2-7, with TRBD1 matching 7 bases. CDR3: CSASGTAIYEQYF. DNA for the CDR3: TGCAGTGCTTCCGGGACAGCTATCTACGAGCAGTACTTC.